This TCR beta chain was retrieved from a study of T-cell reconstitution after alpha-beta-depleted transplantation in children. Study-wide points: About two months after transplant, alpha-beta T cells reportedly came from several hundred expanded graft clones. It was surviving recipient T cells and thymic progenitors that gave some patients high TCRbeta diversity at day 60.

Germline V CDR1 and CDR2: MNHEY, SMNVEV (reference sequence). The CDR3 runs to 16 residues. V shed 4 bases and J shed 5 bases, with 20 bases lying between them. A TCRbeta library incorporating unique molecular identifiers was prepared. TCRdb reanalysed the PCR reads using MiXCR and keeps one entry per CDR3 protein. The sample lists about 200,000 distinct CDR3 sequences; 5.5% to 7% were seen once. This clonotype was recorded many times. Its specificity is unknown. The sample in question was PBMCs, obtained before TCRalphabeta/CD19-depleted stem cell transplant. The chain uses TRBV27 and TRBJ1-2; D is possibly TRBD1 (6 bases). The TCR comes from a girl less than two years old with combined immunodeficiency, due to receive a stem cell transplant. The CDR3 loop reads CASSSTGRAWRYGYTF. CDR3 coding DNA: TGTGCCAGCAGTTCCACAGGGCGGGCCTGGAGATATGGCTACACCTTC.